This is a list of T cell receptor beta chains from one sample in a study of T-cell memory formation after mild COVID-19. TCRdb ran MiXCR on the 5' RACE reads and lists one entry per CDR3 protein. The sample lists hundreds of thousands of distinct CDR3 sequences, roughly 25% occurring once. Sequenced input: PBMCs or a T cell subset sorted from them (not recorded which). These receptors all come from an adult woman who had mild COVID-19 (a few samples of this study predate the infection). Cell type and time point are not known. Each CDR3 is given with its conserved first and last residue. A D gene is named only where the DNA matches it firmly. Size values are once, few and many counts, or a class for expanded clones, and some rows have none.

length: 12; size: few; D: -; V: TRBV29-1; J: TRBJ2-5; CDR3: CSVDGFQETQYF; DNA: TGCAGCGTTGACGGATTTCAAGAGACCCAGTACTTC
length: 14; size: few; D: TRBD2; V: TRBV18; J: TRBJ2-1; CDR3: CASSPPPGLETQFF; DNA: TGTGCCAGCTCACCTCCTCCGGGACTAGAGACTCAGTTCTTC
length: 13; size: -; D: TRBD1; V: TRBV4-1; J: TRBJ1-2; CDR3: CASSQGGWDRSTF; DNA: TGCGCCAGCAGCCAAGGAGGTTGGGACAGATCAACCTTC
length: 13; size: -; D: -; V: TRBV7-8; J: TRBJ1-2; CDR3: CASSFRGAEGYTF; DNA: TGTGCCAGCAGCTTCAGGGGCGCGGAGGGCTACACCTTC
length: 16; size: few; D: TRBD1; V: TRBV19; J: TRBJ1-1; CDR3: CASSPGQGRRGTEAFF; DNA: TGTGCCAGTAGTCCGGGACAGGGTAGGCGAGGAACTGAAGCTTTCTTT
length: 13; size: few; D: TRBD1; V: TRBV20-1; J: TRBJ1-2; CDR3: CSAISEGAGGYTF; DNA: TGCAGTGCTATATCGGAGGGGGCAGGTGGCTACACCTTC
length: 14; size: few; D: -; V: TRBV5-1; J: TRBJ2-7; CDR3: CASSLARNSYEQYF; DNA: TGCGCCAGCAGCTTGGCTCGGAACAGCTACGAGCAGTACTTC
length: 14; size: many; D: TRBD1; V: TRBV5-6; J: TRBJ2-5; CDR3: CASSFGTAQETQYF; DNA: TGTGCCAGCAGCTTCGGGACAGCCCAAGAGACCCAGTACTTC
length: 17; size: few; D: TRBD2; V: TRBV12-3/TRBV12-4; J: TRBJ2-4; CDR3: CASSFRAGGPAKNIQYF; DNA: TGTGCCAGCAGTTTTAGGGCGGGGGGGCCGGCCAAAAACATTCAGTACTTC
length: 17; size: -; D: TRBD2; V: TRBV29-1; J: TRBJ2-1; CDR3: CSGIPFLRGRAYNEQFF; DNA: TGCAGCGGGATCCCCTTCCTACGCGGGAGGGCCTACAATGAGCAGTTCTTC
length: 16; size: few; D: TRBD2; V: TRBV7-3; J: TRBJ2-5; CDR3: CASSLTGLAGQETQYF; DNA: TGTGCCAGCAGCTTAACGGGGCTAGCGGGACAAGAGACCCAGTACTTC
length: 15; size: -; D: TRBD1; V: TRBV12-3/TRBV12-4; J: TRBJ2-3; CDR3: CASGLQGARTDTQYF; DNA: TGTGCCAGCGGATTACAGGGGGCAAGGACAGATACGCAGTATTTT
length: 16; size: few; D: TRBD1; V: TRBV10-3; J: TRBJ1-2; CDR3: CAISDRGTGGRYGYTF; DNA: TGTGCCATCAGTGATCGCGGGACAGGGGGAAGGTATGGCTACACCTTC
length: 13; size: many; D: -; V: TRBV10-2; J: TRBJ2-1; CDR3: CASNPRGGNEQFF; DNA: TGCGCCAGCAACCCGAGGGGTGGCAATGAGCAGTTCTTC
length: 15; size: -; D: TRBD2; V: TRBV7-3; J: TRBJ2-1; CDR3: CASSLSTSGRNEQFF; DNA: TGTGCCAGCAGCTTGTCTACTAGCGGGAGAAATGAGCAGTTCTTC
length: 15; size: few; D: TRBD1; V: TRBV12-3/TRBV12-4; J: TRBJ2-7; CDR3: CASSLSGQVAYEQYF; DNA: TGTGCCAGCAGTTTAAGCGGACAGGTGGCCTACGAGCAGTACTTC
length: 15; size: -; D: -; V: TRBV7-9; J: TRBJ2-3; CDR3: CASSLEGGNTDTQYF; DNA: TGTGCCAGCAGCTTAGAGGGCGGTAACACAGATACGCAGTATTTT
length: 16; size: -; D: -; V: TRBV14; J: TRBJ2-1; CDR3: CASSREVGALNNEQFF; DNA: TGTGCCAGCAGCCGAGAGGTTGGCGCTCTAAACAATGAGCAGTTCTTC
length: 14; size: -; D: -; V: TRBV19; J: TRBJ2-2; CDR3: CASRPDRNTGELFF; DNA: TGTGCCAGTCGTCCGGATCGCAACACCGGGGAGCTGTTTTTT
length: 16; size: -; D: TRBD2; V: TRBV7-9; J: TRBJ2-1; CDR3: CASSQTLAVSYNEQFF; DNA: TGTGCCAGCAGCCAAACACTAGCGGTAAGCTACAATGAGCAGTTCTTC
length: 13; size: -; D: -; V: TRBV7-9; J: TRBJ1-1; CDR3: CASSTERNTEAFF; DNA: TGTGCCAGCAGCACGGAGCGAAACACTGAAGCTTTCTTT
length: 15; size: few; D: -; V: TRBV6-5; J: TRBJ2-4; CDR3: CASTGRGAINNIQYF; DNA: TGTGCCAGCACGGGAAGGGGGGCCATTAACAACATTCAGTACTTC
length: 16; size: -; D: -; V: TRBV12-3/TRBV12-4; J: TRBJ2-1; CDR3: CASSSPLEGDYNEQFF; DNA: TGTGCCAGCAGTTCCCCCCTGGAAGGTGATTACAATGAGCAGTTCTTC
length: 14; size: few; D: TRBD1; V: TRBV5-1; J: TRBJ1-2; CDR3: CASSLPGQADGYTF; DNA: TGCGCCAGCAGCTTACCGGGACAGGCCGATGGCTACACCTTC
length: 15; size: few; D: TRBD2; V: TRBV24-1; J: TRBJ2-3; CDR3: CATSDGGGVVDTQYF; DNA: TGTGCCACCAGTGATGGGGGGGGTGTCGTGGATACGCAGTATTTT
length: 17; size: -; D: TRBD2; V: TRBV7-2; J: TRBJ2-3; CDR3: CASSLGVLAGGTDTQYF; DNA: TGTGCCAGCAGCTTAGGGGTCCTAGCGGGTGGCACAGATACGCAGTATTTT
length: 14; size: -; D: TRBD2; V: TRBV29-1; J: TRBJ2-7; CDR3: CSVEGLAGAYEQYF; DNA: TGCAGCGTGGAGGGACTAGCGGGCGCCTACGAGCAGTACTTC
length: 13; size: few; D: TRBD1; V: TRBV7-6; J: TRBJ2-7; CDR3: CASSTDRDYEQYF; DNA: TGTGCCAGCAGCACGGACAGGGACTACGAGCAGTACTTC
length: 16; size: -; D: -; V: TRBV29-1; J: TRBJ2-3; CDR3: CSVALSGGGGEDTQYF; DNA: TGCAGCGTTGCCCTGTCAGGAGGGGGCGGGGAAGATACGCAGTATTTT
length: 15; size: -; D: TRBD1; V: TRBV3-1; J: TRBJ2-5; CDR3: CASSLTGGYQETQYF; DNA: TGTGCCAGCAGCCTGACAGGGGGGTACCAAGAGACCCAGTACTTC
length: 13; size: few; D: TRBD1; V: TRBV4-3; J: TRBJ1-2; CDR3: CASSQGQNYGYTF; DNA: TGCGCCAGCAGCCAGGGACAGAACTATGGCTACACCTTC
length: 13; size: few; D: -; V: TRBV5-1; J: TRBJ1-5; CDR3: CASSIGAGQPQHF; DNA: TGCGCCAGCAGTATCGGGGCTGGGCAGCCCCAGCATTTT
length: 14; size: -; D: TRBD1; V: TRBV5-5; J: TRBJ1-2; CDR3: CASSFDRVPYGYTF; DNA: TGTGCCAGCAGCTTCGACAGGGTCCCCTATGGCTACACCTTC
length: 15; size: -; D: -; V: TRBV11-2; J: TRBJ2-3; CDR3: CASSFEGGAGDTQYF; DNA: TGTGCCAGCAGCTTTGAAGGGGGGGCAGGGGATACGCAGTATTTT
length: 16; size: -; D: -; V: TRBV29-1; J: TRBJ2-3; CDR3: CSVEEEDPSGTDTQYF; DNA: TGCAGCGTTGAAGAAGAAGACCCTAGCGGCACAGATACGCAGTATTTT
length: 15; size: few; D: TRBD2; V: TRBV3-1; J: TRBJ2-2; CDR3: CASSQGDYPTGELFF; DNA: TGTGCCAGCAGCCAAGGGGACTACCCTACCGGGGAGCTGTTTTTT
length: 15; size: -; D: -; V: TRBV7-3; J: TRBJ2-2; CDR3: CASSQAGLTTGELFF; DNA: TGTGCCAGCAGCCAAGCGGGTCTCACCACCGGGGAGCTGTTTTTT
length: 15; size: many; D: -; V: TRBV5-1; J: TRBJ2-4; CDR3: CASSLGGLAKNIQYF; DNA: TGCGCCAGCAGCCTAGGGGGGCTAGCCAAAAACATTCAGTACTTC
length: 14; size: -; D: TRBD1; V: TRBV7-6; J: TRBJ2-7; CDR3: CASSSLDRDREQYF; DNA: TGTGCCAGCAGCTCTTTAGACAGGGATCGGGAGCAGTACTTC
length: 16; size: -; D: -; V: TRBV15; J: TRBJ1-5; CDR3: CATSRGVGQSNQPQHF; DNA: TGTGCCACCAGCAGAGGGGTAGGACAGAGCAATCAGCCCCAGCATTTT
length: 14; size: few; D: TRBD2; V: TRBV20-1; J: TRBJ2-1; CDR3: CTPGSGGSYNEQFF; DNA: TGCACCCCGGGTAGCGGGGGGTCCTACAATGAGCAGTTCTTC
length: 14; size: many; D: -; V: TRBV9; J: TRBJ1-4; CDR3: CASSPGLLDEKLFF; DNA: TGTGCCAGCAGCCCGGGCCTGCTCGATGAAAAACTGTTTTTT
length: 16; size: -; D: -; V: TRBV25-1; J: TRBJ2-3; CDR3: CASSETDSQRPYTQYF; DNA: TGTGCCAGCAGTGAAACCGACAGCCAGCGACCTTATACGCAGTATTTT
length: 15; size: -; D: -; V: TRBV12-3/TRBV12-4; J: TRBJ2-7; CDR3: CASSSEGPRFYEQYF; DNA: TGTGCCAGCAGTTCTGAGGGGCCCCGTTTCTACGAGCAGTACTTC
length: 17; size: -; D: TRBD1; V: TRBV15; J: TRBJ1-5; CDR3: CATSREPGQGIKQPQHF; DNA: TGTGCCACCAGCAGAGAACCGGGACAGGGGATTAAACAGCCCCAGCATTTT
length: 15; size: -; D: -; V: TRBV7-9; J: TRBJ2-5; CDR3: CASSPPGPRRETQYF; DNA: TGTGCCAGCAGCCCCCCGGGTCCAAGGAGGGAGACCCAGTACTTC
length: 15; size: -; D: -; V: TRBV9; J: TRBJ2-1; CDR3: CASCLSSTAYNEQFF; DNA: TGTGCCAGCTGTCTCAGCTCGACCGCCTACAATGAGCAGTTCTTC
length: 11; size: -; D: -; V: TRBV18; J: TRBJ2-5; CDR3: CASSPGGGQYF; DNA: TGTGCCAGCTCACCGGGGGGAGGCCAGTACTTC
length: 17; size: few; D: -; V: TRBV9; J: TRBJ2-2; CDR3: CASSVGPIEMYTGELFF; DNA: TGTGCCAGCAGCGTAGGCCCCATTGAAATGTACACCGGGGAGCTGTTTTTT
length: 16; size: -; D: TRBD1; V: TRBV10-3; J: TRBJ1-3; CDR3: CAISLAGTGSGNTIYF; DNA: TGTGCCATCAGTCTTGCCGGGACAGGGTCTGGAAACACCATATATTTT
length: 18; size: few; D: -; V: TRBV5-6; J: TRBJ2-2; CDR3: CASSLAGSGAANTGELFF; DNA: TGTGCCAGCAGCTTGGCTGGGTCGGGGGCCGCGAACACCGGGGAGCTGTTTTTT
length: 15; size: few; D: TRBD1; V: TRBV5-1; J: TRBJ2-2; CDR3: CASSSGQPYTGELFF; DNA: TGCGCCAGCAGCTCGGGACAGCCGTACACCGGGGAGCTGTTTTTT
length: 16; size: -; D: TRBD2; V: TRBV5-1; J: TRBJ2-2; CDR3: CASSRGAGGGTGELFF; DNA: TGCGCCAGCAGCAGGGGAGCGGGAGGAGGCACCGGGGAGCTGTTTTTT
length: 15; size: -; D: TRBD1; V: TRBV6-2/TRBV6-3; J: TRBJ2-7; CDR3: CASRPGTGISYEQYF; DNA: TGTGCCAGCAGACCCGGGACAGGGATTTCCTACGAGCAGTACTTC
length: 14; size: -; D: -; V: TRBV5-1; J: TRBJ2-3; CDR3: CASSSEGPTDTQYF; DNA: TGCGCCAGCAGCTCCGAGGGCCCCACAGATACGCAGTATTTT